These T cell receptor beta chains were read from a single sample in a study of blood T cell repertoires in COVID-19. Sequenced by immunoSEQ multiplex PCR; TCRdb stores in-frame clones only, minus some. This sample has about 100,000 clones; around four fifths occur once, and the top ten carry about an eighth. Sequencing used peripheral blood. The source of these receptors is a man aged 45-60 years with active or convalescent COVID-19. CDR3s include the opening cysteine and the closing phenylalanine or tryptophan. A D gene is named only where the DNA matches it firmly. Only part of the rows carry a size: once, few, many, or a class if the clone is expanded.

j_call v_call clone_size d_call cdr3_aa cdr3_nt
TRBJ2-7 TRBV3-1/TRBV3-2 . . CASSQEGDIYEQYF TGTGCCAGCAGCCAAGAAGGGGACATCTACGAGCAGTACTTC
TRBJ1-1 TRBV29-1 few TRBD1 CSVSTTGVTEAFF TGCAGCGTCTCAACCACAGGGGTCACTGAAGCTTTCTTT
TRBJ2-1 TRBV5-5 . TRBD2 CASSLVSGTNEQFF TGTGCCAGCAGCTTGGTTAGCGGGACCAATGAGCAGTTCTTC
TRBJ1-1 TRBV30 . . CAWNLGGGEAFF TGTGCCTGGAATCTCGGTGGGGGGGAAGCTTTCTTT
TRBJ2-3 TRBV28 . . CASSRRDEQYF TGTGCCAGCAGTCGGAGGGACGAGCAGTATTTT
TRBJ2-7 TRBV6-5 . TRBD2 CASSSAGGPHEQYF TGTGCCAGCAGTTCAGCGGGAGGGCCCCACGAGCAGTACTTC
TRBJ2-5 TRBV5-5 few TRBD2 CASSYGLAGIQETQYF TGTGCCAGCAGCTACGGACTAGCGGGGATACAAGAGACCCAGTACTTC
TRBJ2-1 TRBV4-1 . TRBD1 CASSAHTGGGYNEQFF TGCGCCAGCAGCGCCCACACAGGGGGCGGTTACAATGAGCAGTTCTTC
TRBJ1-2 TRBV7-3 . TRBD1 CASSFDRGQGYTF TGTGCCAGCAGCTTCGACAGGGGGCAAGGCTACACCTTC
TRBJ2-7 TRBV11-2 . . CASSLVRGDYEQYF TGTGCCAGCAGCTTAGTGAGAGGAGACTACGAGCAGTACTTC
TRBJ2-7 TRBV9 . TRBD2 CASSPGGVPTHEQYF TGTGCCAGCAGCCCTGGGGGGGTTCCCACCCACGAGCAGTACTTC
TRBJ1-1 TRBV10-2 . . CASSEIGAEAFF TGCGCCAGCAGTGAGATAGGGGCTGAAGCTTTCTTT
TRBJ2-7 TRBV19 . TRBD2 CASSRSTSGSAGRLVEQYF TGTGCCAGTAGTCGCTCGACTAGCGGGAGTGCCGGTCGATTGGTCGAGCAGTACTTC
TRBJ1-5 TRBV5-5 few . CASSLGGASQPQHF TGTGCCAGCAGCTTAGGCGGGGCAAGTCAGCCCCAGCATTTT
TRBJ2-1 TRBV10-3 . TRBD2 CAITWRAGEGNEQFF TGTGCCATAACCTGGAGAGCGGGAGAAGGCAATGAGCAGTTCTTC
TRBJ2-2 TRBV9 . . CASSVSSTENTGELFF TGTGCCAGCAGCGTATCCTCCACAGAGAACACCGGGGAGCTGTTTTTT
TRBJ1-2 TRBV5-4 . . CASSSGPRDPDYGYTF TGTGCCAGCAGCTCAGGACCCCGGGATCCGGACTATGGCTACACCTTC
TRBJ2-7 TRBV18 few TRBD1 CASSPPGQGTYEQYF TGTGCCAGCTCACCACCGGGACAGGGTACCTACGAGCAGTACTTC
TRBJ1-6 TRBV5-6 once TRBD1 CASSYGQGGWNSPLHF TGTGCCAGCAGCTATGGACAGGGGGGGTGGAATTCACCCCTCCACTTT
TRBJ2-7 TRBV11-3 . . CASSSLGDEQYF TGTGCCAGCAGCTCTCTAGGCGACGAGCAGTACTTC
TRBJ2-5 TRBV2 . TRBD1 CASTPGGSETQYF TGTGCCAGCACTCCAGGGGGATCCGAGACCCAGTACTTC
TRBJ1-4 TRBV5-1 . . CASSRATNEKLFF TGCGCCAGCAGCCGTGCAACTAATGAAAAACTGTTTTTT
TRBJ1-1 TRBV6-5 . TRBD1 CASRRTGGTEAFF TGTGCCAGCAGACGAACAGGGGGCACTGAAGCTTTCTTT
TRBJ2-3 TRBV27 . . CASSLRETDTQYF TGTGCCAGCAGTTTACGCGAAACAGATACGCAGTATTTT
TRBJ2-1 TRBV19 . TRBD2 CASRTSGSSYNEQFF TGTGCCAGTCGGACTAGCGGGAGCTCCTACAATGAGCAGTTCTTC
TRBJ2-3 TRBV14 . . CASSHVVYTQYF TGTGCCAGCAGCCACGTCGTTTATACGCAGTATTTT
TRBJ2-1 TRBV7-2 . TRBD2 CASSSVAGSNEQFF TGTGCCAGCAGCTCGGTAGCGGGAAGCAATGAGCAGTTCTTC